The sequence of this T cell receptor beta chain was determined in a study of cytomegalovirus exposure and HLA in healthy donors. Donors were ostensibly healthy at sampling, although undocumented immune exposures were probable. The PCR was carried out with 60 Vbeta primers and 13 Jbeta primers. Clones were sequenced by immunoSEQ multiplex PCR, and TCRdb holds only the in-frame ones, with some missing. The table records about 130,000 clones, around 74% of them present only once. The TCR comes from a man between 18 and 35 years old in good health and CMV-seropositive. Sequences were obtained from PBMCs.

The CDR3 DNA reads as TGTGCCAGCTCACCACCTGGCAGGGATAGCAATCAGCCCCAGCATTTT. The encoded protein is CASSPPGRDSNQPQHF. The V gene is TRBV18, the J gene TRBJ1-5; TRBD1 is a possible D gene (5 bases). V dropped 0 bases and J dropped 0 bases, with 9 bases sitting between them. This CDR3 has 16 amino acids. Germline values: CDR1 KGHSH, CDR2 LQKENI.